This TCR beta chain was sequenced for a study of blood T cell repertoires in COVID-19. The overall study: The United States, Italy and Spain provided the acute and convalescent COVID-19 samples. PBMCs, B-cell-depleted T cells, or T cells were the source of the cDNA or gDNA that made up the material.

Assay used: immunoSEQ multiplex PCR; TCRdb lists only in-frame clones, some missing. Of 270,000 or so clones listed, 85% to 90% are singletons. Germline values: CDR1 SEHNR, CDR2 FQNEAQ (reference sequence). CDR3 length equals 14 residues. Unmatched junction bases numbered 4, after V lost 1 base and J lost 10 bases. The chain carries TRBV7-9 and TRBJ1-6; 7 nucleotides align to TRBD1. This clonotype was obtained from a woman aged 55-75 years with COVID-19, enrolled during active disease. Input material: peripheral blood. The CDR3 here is CASSLGTGRSPLHF. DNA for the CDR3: TGTGCCAGCAGCTTAGGGACAGGCCGATCACCCCTCCACTTT.